The source of this TCR beta chain is a study of blood T cell repertoires in COVID-19. About the study: The United States, Italy and Spain supplied acute and convalescent COVID-19 samples. The analysed material was cDNA or gDNA that came from T cells, B-cell-depleted T cells, or PBMCs.

The V gene end was trimmed by 7 bases and the J gene end by 3 bases; junction bases not matched to a gene: 5. Germline V gene data show CDR1 as MNHEY and CDR2 as SVGAGI. The CDR3 is made up of 13 amino acids. Original methodology: For nucleated cells, counts were estimated from reference gene primer amplification. The data were produced by immunoSEQ multiplex PCR, yet TCRdb's version contains in-frame clones alone and is incomplete. That table gives V, J and clone size, and the DNA gave D and trimming. The sample shows 110,000 or so clones, around 85% of them seen only once. The chain carries TRBV6-5 and TRBJ2-7, with 8 nucleotides matching TRBD1. The sequence was obtained from a human donor in a cohort sampled during active COVID-19. The sequenced sample was peripheral blood. CDR3 sequence reads: CASTRQGNYEQYF. In DNA form, the CDR3 reads TGTGCCAGCACTAGACAGGGGAACTACGAGCAGTACTTC.